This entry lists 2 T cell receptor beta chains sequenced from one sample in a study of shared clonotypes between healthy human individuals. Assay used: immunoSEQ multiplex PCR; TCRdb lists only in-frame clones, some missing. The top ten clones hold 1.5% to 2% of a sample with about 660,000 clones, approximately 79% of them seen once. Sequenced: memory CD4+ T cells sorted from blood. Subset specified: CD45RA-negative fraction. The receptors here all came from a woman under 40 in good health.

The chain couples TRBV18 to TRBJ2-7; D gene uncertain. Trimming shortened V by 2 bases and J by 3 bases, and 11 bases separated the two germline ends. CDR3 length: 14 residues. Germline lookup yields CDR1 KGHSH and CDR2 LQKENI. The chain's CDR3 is CASSPSQPIYEQYF. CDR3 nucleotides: TGTGCCAGCTCACCATCTCAGCCGATCTACGAGCAGTACTTC. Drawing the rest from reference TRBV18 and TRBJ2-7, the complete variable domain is NAGVMQNPRHLVRRRGQEARLRCSPMKGHSHVYWYRQLPEEGLKFMVYLQKENIIDESGMPKERFSAEFPKEGPSILRIQQVVRGDSAAYFCASSPSQPIYEQYFGPGTRLTVT.

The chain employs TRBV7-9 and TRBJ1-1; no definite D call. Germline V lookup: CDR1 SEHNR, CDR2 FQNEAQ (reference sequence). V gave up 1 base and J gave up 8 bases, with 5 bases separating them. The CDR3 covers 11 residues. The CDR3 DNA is TGTGCCAGCAGCTTAGGTTCCGAAGCTTTCTTT. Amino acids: CASSLGSEAFF.